This entry is about one TCR beta chain. The sample originates from a study of shared clonotypes between healthy human individuals. Negatively enriched CD4+ T cells were divided by CD45RA into naive and memory. In the authors' methods: Filtering differed because ImmunoSEQ produced junction-only sequences that carried no quality scores. The table came from immunoSEQ multiplex PCR; TCRdb's copy has only in-frame clones and leaves some out. That table supplies the V and J calls and clone size; D and trimming were determined from the DNA. The sample records more than 2 million clones, 85% to 95% being singletons. In germline, CDR1 is LGHNA, CDR2 YSLEER. The CDR3 loop spans 13 amino acids. The V end lost 3 bases, the J end lost 4 bases, and 9 bases lay between the germline ends.

What was sequenced was naive CD4+ T cells sorted from blood. Documented subset: CD45RA+ positively selected. This TCR was recovered from a man aged 18 to 29 in good health. The rearrangement joins TRBV4-3 to TRBJ2-5, with D maybe TRBD2 (6 bases). The CDR3, as DNA: TGCGCCAGCAGCCAGACTAGGTTAGAGACCCAGTACTTC. Amino acids: CASSQTRLETQYF.